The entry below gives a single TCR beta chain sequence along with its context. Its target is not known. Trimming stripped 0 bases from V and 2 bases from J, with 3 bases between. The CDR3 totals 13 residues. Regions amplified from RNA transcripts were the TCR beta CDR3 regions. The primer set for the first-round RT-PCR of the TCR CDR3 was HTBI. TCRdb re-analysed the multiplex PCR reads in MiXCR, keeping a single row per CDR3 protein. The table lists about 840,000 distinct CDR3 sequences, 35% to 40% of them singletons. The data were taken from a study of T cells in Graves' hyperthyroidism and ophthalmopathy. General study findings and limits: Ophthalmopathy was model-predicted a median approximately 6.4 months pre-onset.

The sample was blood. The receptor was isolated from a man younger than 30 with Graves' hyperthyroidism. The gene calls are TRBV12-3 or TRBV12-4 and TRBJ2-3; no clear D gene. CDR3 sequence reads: CASSLAFTDTQYF. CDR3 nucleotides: TGTGCCAGCAGTTTAGCCTTCACAGATACGCAGTATTTT.